Below, 20 T cell receptor beta chains from the same sample are listed, as sequenced in a study of graft-versus-host responses after intestinal transplantation. The method was immunoSEQ multiplex PCR; TCRdb's version includes in-frame clones alone and lacks a portion of them. This sample has around 15,000 clones; around 87% occur once, and the top ten carry roughly 7%. Sequences were derived from bone marrow, sampled roughly 4 months after intestinal transplantation. The receptors come from a human patient who received an intestinal transplant, so some T cells may come from the graft donor.

This sequence joins TRBV6-5 and TRBJ1-1; maybe TRBD1 (6 bases). The CDR3 length is 13 residues. V shed 7 bases and J shed 4 bases, with 13 bases lying between them. Germline assignment: CDR1 MNHEY and CDR2 SVGAGI. CDR3 protein: CASKLQGVTEAFF. DNA for the CDR3: TGTGCCAGCAAGCTACAGGGCGTCACTGAAGCTTTCTTT.

V gene TRBV30 combines with J gene TRBJ1-4; TRBD1 matches at 9 bases. Trimming removed 8 bases from V and 5 bases from J; junction bases left unmatched: 6. This CDR3 region has 13 residues. The V gene's germline CDR1 is GTSNPN and CDR2 SVGIG (reference sequence). The CDR3 protein is CAAMTGGNEKLFF. The CDR3 DNA reads TGTGCCGCCATGACAGGGGGGAATGAAAAACTGTTTTTT.

This chain uses TRBV19 with TRBJ1-1; D is ambiguous. Trimming pared 2 bases from V and 6 bases from J, leaving 16 bases between. Germline V gene lookup returns CDR1 LNHDA and CDR2 SQIVND (reference sequence). The CDR3 length is 15 residues. Here the CDR3 DNA reads TGTGCCAGTAGTATACTTCGGGGTCCGAAGGCTGAAGCTTTCTTT. Residues: CASSILRGPKAEAFF.

In DNA, the CDR3 is TGTGCCATCAGGTGGGACTCCCGCGTCGATACGCAGTATTTT. Protein: CAIRWDSRVDTQYF. This rearrangement joins TRBV10-3 to TRBJ2-3; maybe TRBD2 (6 bases). The V gene lost 6 bases and the J gene lost 6 bases, with 16 bases spanning the gap. Per germline, CDR1 ENHRY and CDR2 SYGVKD. The length of the CDR3 is 14 residues.

This sequence joins TRBV28 and TRBJ1-5; tentatively, D is TRBD1 (5 bases). The CDR3 has 13 amino acids. Trimming pared 5 bases from V and 5 bases from J, leaving 10 bases between. CDR1 and CDR2 (germline): MDHEN, SYDVKM. CDR3 region: CASSRGSYQPQHF. CDR3 DNA: TGTGCCAGCAGTCGGGGCAGCTATCAGCCCCAGCATTTT.

This rearrangement joins TRBV7-9 to TRBJ2-5; the D is unclear. Trimming removed 5 bases from V and 5 bases from J, with 9 bases in between. Germline loops: CDR1 SEHNR, CDR2 FQNEAQ (reference sequence). The CDR3 covers 12 residues. The CDR3 DNA sequence: TGTGCCAGCAGCCAAAGAACGGAGACCCAGTACTTC. Its protein product is CASSQRTETQYF. The full variable domain, its missing parts supplied by reference TRBV7-9 and TRBJ2-5, is DTGVSQNPRHKITKRGQNVTFRCDPISEHNRLYWYRQTLGQGPEFLTYFQNEAQLEKSRLLSDRFSAERPKGSFSTLEIQRTEQGDSAMYLCASSQRTETQYFGPGTRLLVL.

V is TRBV6-5 and J is TRBJ2-3; maybe TRBD2 (5 bases). Germline V CDR1 and CDR2: MNHEY, SVGAGI. The V end lost 8 bases, the J end lost 3 bases, and 15 bases lay between the germline ends. The CDR3 spans 14 residues. Written as DNA, the CDR3 is TGTGCCAGCCAGAGAGGGTATGGGACAGATACGCAGTATTTT. Encoded protein: CASQRGYGTDTQYF.

The chain has TRBV4-3 and TRBJ2-5; unclear D gene. The ends were cut back, 0 bases at V and 2 bases at J, with 16 bases in the middle. The CDR3 runs 17 residues. Germline V lookup: CDR1 LGHNA, CDR2 YSLEER. Written as DNA, the CDR3 is TGCGCCAGCAGCCAAGACCCTTGGGCTGTAACGCAAGAGACCCAGTACTTC. Translation gives CASSQDPWAVTQETQYF.

The chain combines TRBV7-9 with TRBJ2-5; a possible D gene is TRBD2 (7 bases). The CDR3 runs to 15 residues. Per germline, CDR1 SEHNR and CDR2 FQNEAQ (reference sequence). Trimming removed 5 bases from V and 12 bases from J, with 25 bases in between. DNA of the CDR3: TGTGCCAGCAGCCCTCCTTCTGGTGAGGGGGGGAAGAAGTACTTC. It is translated as CASSPPSGEGGKKYF.

The genes are TRBV5-1 and TRBJ2-3; D may be TRBD1 (6 bases). This CDR3 contains 15 residues. V was trimmed by 4 bases and J by 0 bases, leaving 12 bases between them. CDR1 is SGHRS and CDR2 is YFSETQ in the germline V gene. The CDR3 sequence is CASSDGQISTDTQYF. CDR3 DNA sequence: TGCGCCAGCAGCGACGGACAGATTAGCACAGATACGCAGTATTTT.

The chain carries TRBV6-6 and TRBJ2-7; no reliable D call. V was pared by 2 bases and J by 3 bases, with 5 bases between. This CDR3 contains 12 residues. Germline assignment: CDR1 MNHNY and CDR2 SVGAGI (reference sequence). This chain's CDR3 is CASSYTFYEQYF. For the CDR3, the DNA is TGTGCCAGCAGTTACACTTTCTACGAGCAGTACTTC.

The chain joins TRBV5-1 to TRBJ2-1; no firm D call. Germline lookup yields CDR1 SGHRS and CDR2 YFSETQ. The CDR3 runs 13 residues. Trimming took off 5 bases at V and 0 bases at J, with 6 bases between the two ends. The CDR3: CASSLSSYNEQFF. In DNA, the CDR3 is TGCGCCAGCAGTCTTAGCTCCTACAATGAGCAGTTCTTC.

This chain connects TRBV27 to TRBJ2-5, with 12 bases that match TRBD2. Germline loops: CDR1 MNHEY, CDR2 SMNVEV (reference sequence). This CDR3 has 15 amino acids. The V segment lost 2 bases and the J segment 2 bases; nucleotides outside the gene matches: 0. The CDR3 DNA sequence: TGTGCCAGCAGTTTACTAGCGGGAGGGCAAGAGACCCAGTACTTC. Translation: CASSLLAGGQETQYF.

CDR3 bases: TGCAGCGTTGTCCTGGTCTCTGGAAACACCATATATTTT. Translating gives CSVVLVSGNTIYF. V is TRBV29-1 and J is TRBJ1-3; D unclear. The V end lost 4 bases, the J end lost 0 bases, and 7 bases lay between the germline ends. CDR1 SQVTM and CDR2 ANQGSEA come from the germline V gene. CDR3 size: 13 residues. Variable domain in full (rest from reference TRBV29-1 and TRBJ1-3): SAVISQKPSRDICQRGTSLTIQCQVDSQVTMMFWYRQQPGQSLTLIATANQGSEATYESGFVIDKFPISRPNLTFSTLTVSNMSPEDSSIYLCSVVLVSGNTIYFGEGSWLTVV.

This clone was observed a handful of times. At the DNA level, this CDR3 is encoded by other sequences in the same sample as well. V and J are TRBV5-1 and TRBJ2-2; the D gene is possibly TRBD2 (5 bases). CDR1 and CDR2 (germline): SGHRS, YFSETQ. Trimming stripped 0 bases from V and 4 bases from J, with 7 bases between. This CDR3 has 14 residues. The CDR3 loop reads CASSLARGTGELFF. The CDR3 DNA sequence: TGCGCCAGCAGCTTGGCCCGGGGCACCGGGGAGCTGTTTTTT.

The chain employs TRBV4-1 and TRBJ2-7, with TRBD1 identical over 10 bases. The germline V gene encodes CDR1 MGHRA and CDR2 YSYEKL. The V segment lost 4 bases and the J segment 0 bases; nucleotides outside the gene matches: 18. This CDR3 spans 20 amino acids. The CDR3 nucleotides are TGCGCCAGCAGCCCCCCCTCCGGTGACAGGGGGCGGGCTAGCTCCTACGAGCAGTACTTC. Translating it yields CASSPPSGDRGRASSYEQYF.

The V and J genes are TRBV4-1 and TRBJ2-3; 8 bases line up with TRBD2. The V and J ends lost 7 bases and 2 bases, in that order; junction bases with no gene match: 8. CDR3 length: 15 amino acids. Germline CDR1 is MGHRA and CDR2 is YSYEKL. CDR3: CASTQRETSTDTQYF. CDR3 in DNA: TGCGCCAGCACCCAGCGGGAGACATCCACAGATACGCAGTATTTT.

For this clone: Germline and junction disagree at one end, which may indicate a read error. This rearrangement joins TRBV13 to TRBJ2-1, with TRBD1 matching over 9 bases. Germline CDR1 reads PRHDT; CDR2 reads FYEKMQ (reference sequence). This CDR3 comprises 14 residues. CDR3 in amino acids: CANSSGTGYNEQFF. The CDR3 nucleotides are TGTGCCAACAGCTCCGGGACAGGGTACAATGAGCAGTTCTTC.

The chain couples TRBV27 to TRBJ2-1; tentative D call: TRBD1 (6 bases). Germline V gives CDR1 MNHEY, CDR2 SMNVEV (reference sequence). This CDR3 is 16 amino acids long. Trimming stripped 6 bases from V and 5 bases from J, with 20 bases between. CDR3 DNA sequence: TGTGCCAGCAGACAATCCCCAGGGGACGGAAACAATGAGCAGTTCTTC. It encodes CASRQSPGDGNNEQFF.

This chain connects TRBV28 to TRBJ2-1, with D possibly being TRBD2 (6 bases). The CDR3 loop spans 16 amino acids. The germline V gene encodes CDR1 MDHEN and CDR2 SYDVKM. The ends were cut back, 6 bases at V and 2 bases at J, with 17 bases in the middle. The CDR3, as DNA: TGTGCCAGCAGGCCACTAGAGGGAGGACCCTACAATGAGCAGTTCTTC. Its protein is CASRPLEGGPYNEQFF.